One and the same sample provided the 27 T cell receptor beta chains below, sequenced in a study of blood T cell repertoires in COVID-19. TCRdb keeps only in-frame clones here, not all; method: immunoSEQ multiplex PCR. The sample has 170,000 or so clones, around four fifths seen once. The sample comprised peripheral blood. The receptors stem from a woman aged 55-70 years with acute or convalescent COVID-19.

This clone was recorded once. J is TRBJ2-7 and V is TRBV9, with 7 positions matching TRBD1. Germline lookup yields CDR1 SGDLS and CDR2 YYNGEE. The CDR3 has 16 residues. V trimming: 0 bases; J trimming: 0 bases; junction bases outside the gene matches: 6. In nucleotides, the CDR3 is TGTGCCAGCAGCGTAGACCCCAGGACAGGCTCCTACGAGCAGTACTTC. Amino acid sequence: CASSVDPRTGSYEQYF.

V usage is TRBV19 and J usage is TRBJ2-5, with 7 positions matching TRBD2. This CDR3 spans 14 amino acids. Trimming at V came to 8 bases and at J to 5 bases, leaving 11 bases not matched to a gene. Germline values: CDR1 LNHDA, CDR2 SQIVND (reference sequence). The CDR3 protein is CASQRTSGGETQYF. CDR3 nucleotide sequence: TGTGCCAGTCAGAGGACTAGTGGGGGTGAGACCCAGTACTTC.

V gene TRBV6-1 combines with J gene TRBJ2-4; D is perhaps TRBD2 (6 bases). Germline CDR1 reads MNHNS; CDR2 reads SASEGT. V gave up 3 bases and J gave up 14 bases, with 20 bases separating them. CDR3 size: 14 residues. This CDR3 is CASSDGGSEEREYF. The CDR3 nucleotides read TGTGCCAGCAGTGATGGGGGGTCCGAGGAACGGGAGTACTTC.

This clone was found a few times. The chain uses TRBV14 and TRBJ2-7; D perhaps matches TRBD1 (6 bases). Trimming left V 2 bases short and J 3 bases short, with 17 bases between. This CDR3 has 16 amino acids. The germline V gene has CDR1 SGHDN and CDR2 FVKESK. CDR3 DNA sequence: TGTGCCAGCAGCCAACCCTACAGGGAAAGAGGCTACGAGCAGTACTTC. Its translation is CASSQPYRERGYEQYF.

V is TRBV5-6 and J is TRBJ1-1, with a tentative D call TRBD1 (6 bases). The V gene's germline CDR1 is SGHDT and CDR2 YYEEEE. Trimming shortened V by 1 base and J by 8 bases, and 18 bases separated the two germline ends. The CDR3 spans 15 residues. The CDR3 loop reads CASSLWGQGLGEAFF. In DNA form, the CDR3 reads TGTGCCAGCAGCTTGTGGGGCCAGGGGTTAGGGGAAGCTTTCTTT.

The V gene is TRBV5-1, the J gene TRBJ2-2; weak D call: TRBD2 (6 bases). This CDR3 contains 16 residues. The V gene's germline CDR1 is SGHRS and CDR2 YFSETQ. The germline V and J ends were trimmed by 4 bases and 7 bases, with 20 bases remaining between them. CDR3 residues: CASSRVTPRGIGELFF. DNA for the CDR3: TGCGCCAGCAGCAGGGTGACGCCCCGGGGGATCGGGGAGCTGTTTTTT.

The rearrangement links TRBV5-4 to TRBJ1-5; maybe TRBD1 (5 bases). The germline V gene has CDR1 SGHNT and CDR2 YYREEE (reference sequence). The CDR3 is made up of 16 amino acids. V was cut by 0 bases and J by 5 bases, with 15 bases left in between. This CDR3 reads CASSLAAGKPDQPQHF. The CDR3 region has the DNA TGTGCCAGCAGCTTGGCCGCAGGGAAGCCGGATCAGCCCCAGCATTTT.

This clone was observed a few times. CDR3 in amino acids: CATSARLAGSHTQYF. The CDR3 region has the DNA TGTGCCACCAGCGCGCGACTAGCGGGGTCGCATACGCAGTATTTT. This chain joins TRBV15 and TRBJ2-3; 11 positions match TRBD2. The length of the CDR3 is 15 residues. V lost 5 bases and J lost 7; bases outside the gene matches: 8. Germline CDR1 and CDR2: LNHNV and YYDKDF (reference sequence). The full variable domain, with the rest looked up from reference TRBV15 and TRBJ2-3, is DAMVIQNPRYQVTQFGKPVTLSCSQTLNHNVMYWYQQKSSQAPKLLFHYYDKDFNNEADTPDNFQSRRPNTSFCFLDIRSPGLGDTAMYLCATSARLAGSHTQYFGPGTRLTVL.

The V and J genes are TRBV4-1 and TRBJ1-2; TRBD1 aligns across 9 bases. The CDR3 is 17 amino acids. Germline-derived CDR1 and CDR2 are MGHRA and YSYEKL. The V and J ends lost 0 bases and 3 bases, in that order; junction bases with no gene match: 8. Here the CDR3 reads CASSQDYYRTGDYGYTF. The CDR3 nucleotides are TGCGCCAGCAGCCAAGATTACTACAGGACAGGGGACTATGGCTACACCTTC.

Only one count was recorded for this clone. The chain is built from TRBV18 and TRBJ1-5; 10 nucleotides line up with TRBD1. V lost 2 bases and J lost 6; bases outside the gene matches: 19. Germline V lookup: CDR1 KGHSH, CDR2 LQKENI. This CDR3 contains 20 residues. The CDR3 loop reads CASSPYDLTFRGTGVQPQHF. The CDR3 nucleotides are TGTGCCAGCTCACCATACGACCTTACTTTCCGGGGGACAGGGGTTCAGCCCCAGCATTTT.

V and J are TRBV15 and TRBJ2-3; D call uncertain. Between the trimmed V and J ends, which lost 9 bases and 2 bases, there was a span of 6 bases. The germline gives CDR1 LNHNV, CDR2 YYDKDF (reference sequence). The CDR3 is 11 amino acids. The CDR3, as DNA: TGTGCCACTTCCTACACAGATACGCAGTATTTT. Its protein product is CATSYTDTQYF.

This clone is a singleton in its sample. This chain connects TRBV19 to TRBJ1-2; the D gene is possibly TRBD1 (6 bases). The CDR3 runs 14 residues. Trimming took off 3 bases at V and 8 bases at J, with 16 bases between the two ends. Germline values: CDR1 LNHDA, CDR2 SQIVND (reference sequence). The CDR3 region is CASSIPTTGSGYTF. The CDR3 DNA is TGTGCCAGTAGTATCCCCACGACAGGTTCCGGCTACACCTTC. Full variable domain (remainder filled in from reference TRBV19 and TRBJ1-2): DGGITQSPKYLFRKEGQNVTLSCEQNLNHDAMYWYRQDPGQGLRLIYYSQIVNDFQKGDIAEGYSVSREKKESFPLTVTSAQKNPTAFYLCASSIPTTGSGYTFGSGTRLTVV.

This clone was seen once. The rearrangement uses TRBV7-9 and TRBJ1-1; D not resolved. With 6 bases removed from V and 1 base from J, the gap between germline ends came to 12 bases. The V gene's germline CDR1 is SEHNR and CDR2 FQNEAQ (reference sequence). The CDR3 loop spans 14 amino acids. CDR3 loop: CASSFEGGNTEAFF. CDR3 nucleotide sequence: TGTGCCAGCAGTTTTGAGGGAGGGAACACTGAAGCTTTCTTT.

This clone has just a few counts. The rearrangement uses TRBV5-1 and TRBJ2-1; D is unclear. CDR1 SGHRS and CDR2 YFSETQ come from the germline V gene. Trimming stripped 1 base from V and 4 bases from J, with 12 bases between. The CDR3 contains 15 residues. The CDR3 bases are TGCGCCAGCAGCTTGCCAACAGATAATTACAATGAGCAGTTCTTC. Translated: CASSLPTDNYNEQFF.

CDR3 bases: TGCGCCAGCAGCTTGGCAATCGACAGAAGCACAGATACGCAGTATTTT. It translates to CASSLAIDRSTDTQYF. The rearrangement joins TRBV5-1 to TRBJ2-3; D perhaps matches TRBD1 (5 bases). This CDR3 region has 16 residues. Per germline, CDR1 SGHRS and CDR2 YFSETQ. The germline V and J ends were trimmed by 0 bases and 0 bases, with 11 bases remaining between them.

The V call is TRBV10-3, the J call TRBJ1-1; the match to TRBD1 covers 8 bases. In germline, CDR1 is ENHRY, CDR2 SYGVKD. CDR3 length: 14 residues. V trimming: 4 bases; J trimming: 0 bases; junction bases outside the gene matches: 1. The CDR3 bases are TGTGCCATCAGTGGACAGGGGATGAACACTGAAGCTTTCTTT. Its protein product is CAISGQGMNTEAFF.

The CDR3 nucleotides are TGTGCCAGCAGCTTACTTTCCCTGGACAGTAACTATGGCTACACCTTC. This encodes CASSLLSLDSNYGYTF. The genes are TRBV7-9 and TRBJ1-2, with D possibly matching TRBD1 (6 bases). The CDR3 loop spans 16 amino acids. Trimming pared 2 bases from V and 1 base from J, leaving 14 bases between. CDR1 and CDR2 from the germline V gene are SEHNR and FQNEAQ (reference sequence).

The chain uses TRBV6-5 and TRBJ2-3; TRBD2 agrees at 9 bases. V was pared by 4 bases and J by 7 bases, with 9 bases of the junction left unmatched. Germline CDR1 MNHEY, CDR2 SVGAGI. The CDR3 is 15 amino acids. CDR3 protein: CASSSAGGGMNTQYF. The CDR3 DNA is TGTGCCAGCAGTTCGGCGGGAGGGGGGATGAATACGCAGTATTTT.

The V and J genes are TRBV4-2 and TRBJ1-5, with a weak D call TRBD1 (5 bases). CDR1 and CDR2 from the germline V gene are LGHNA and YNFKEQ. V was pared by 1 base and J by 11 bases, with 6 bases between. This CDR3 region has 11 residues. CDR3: CASSQGGAQHF. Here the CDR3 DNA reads TGTGCCAGCAGCCAAGGGGGCGCCCAGCATTTT.

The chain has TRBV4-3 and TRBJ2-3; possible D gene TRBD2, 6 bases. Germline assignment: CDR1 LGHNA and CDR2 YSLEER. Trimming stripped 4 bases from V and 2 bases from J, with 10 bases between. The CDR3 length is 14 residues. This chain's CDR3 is CASSLRDSTDTQYF. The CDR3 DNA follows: TGCGCCAGCAGCCTAAGGGACTCCACAGATACGCAGTATTTT.

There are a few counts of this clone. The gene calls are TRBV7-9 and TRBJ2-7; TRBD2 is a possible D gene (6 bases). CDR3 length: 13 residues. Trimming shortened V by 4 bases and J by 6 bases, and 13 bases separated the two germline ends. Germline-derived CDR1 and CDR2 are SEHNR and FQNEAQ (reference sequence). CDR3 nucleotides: TGTGCCAGCAGCTCGACCCGCGGGGTCGAGCAGTACTTC. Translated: CASSSTRGVEQYF.

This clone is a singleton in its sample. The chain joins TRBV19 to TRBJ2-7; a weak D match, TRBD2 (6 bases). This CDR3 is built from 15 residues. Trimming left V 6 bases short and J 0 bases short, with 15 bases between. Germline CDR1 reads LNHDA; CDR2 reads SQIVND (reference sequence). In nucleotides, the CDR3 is TGTGCCAGTAGCCGGGGGAACGTCGGCTCCTACGAGCAGTACTTC. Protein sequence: CASSRGNVGSYEQYF.

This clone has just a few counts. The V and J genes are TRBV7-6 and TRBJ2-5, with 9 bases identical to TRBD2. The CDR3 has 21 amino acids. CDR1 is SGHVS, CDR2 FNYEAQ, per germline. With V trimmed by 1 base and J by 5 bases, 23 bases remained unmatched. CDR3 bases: TGTGCCAGCAGCTTAGTAATCAGAGCGGGGGGCCTCGCCCCGACGTCGGAGACCCAGTACTTC. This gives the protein CASSLVIRAGGLAPTSETQYF.

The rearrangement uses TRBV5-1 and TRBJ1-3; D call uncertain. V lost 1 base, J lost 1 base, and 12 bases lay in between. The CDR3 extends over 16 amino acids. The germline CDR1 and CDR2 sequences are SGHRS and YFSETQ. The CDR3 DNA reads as TGCGCCAGCAGCTTGTCAGCCGGAGCTTCTGGAAACACCATATATTTT. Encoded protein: CASSLSAGASGNTIYF.

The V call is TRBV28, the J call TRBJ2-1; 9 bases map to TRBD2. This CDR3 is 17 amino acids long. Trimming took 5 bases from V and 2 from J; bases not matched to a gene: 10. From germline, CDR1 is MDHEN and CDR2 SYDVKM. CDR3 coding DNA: TGTGCCAGCAGTCCCCCCGGCGGGGGGGTTCCCTACAATGAGCAGTTCTTC. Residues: CASSPPGGGVPYNEQFF. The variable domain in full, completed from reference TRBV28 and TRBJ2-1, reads DVKVTQSSRYLVKRTGEKVFLECVQDMDHENMFWYRQDPGLGLRLIYFSYDVKMKEKGDIPEGYSVSREKKERFSLILESASTNQTSMYLCASSPPGGGVPYNEQFFGPGTRLTVL.

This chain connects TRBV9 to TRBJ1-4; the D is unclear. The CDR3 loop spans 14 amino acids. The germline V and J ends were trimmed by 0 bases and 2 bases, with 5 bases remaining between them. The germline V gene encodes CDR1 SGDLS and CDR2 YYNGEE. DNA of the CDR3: TGTGCCAGCAGCGTAGCAGGCACTAATGAAAAACTGTTTTTT. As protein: CASSVAGTNEKLFF.

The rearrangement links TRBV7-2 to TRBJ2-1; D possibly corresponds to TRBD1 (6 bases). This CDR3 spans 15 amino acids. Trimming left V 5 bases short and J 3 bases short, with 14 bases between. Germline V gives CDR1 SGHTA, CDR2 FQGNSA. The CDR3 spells CASSTDRGGYNEQFF. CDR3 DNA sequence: TGTGCCAGCAGCACGGACAGAGGGGGCTACAATGAGCAGTTCTTC. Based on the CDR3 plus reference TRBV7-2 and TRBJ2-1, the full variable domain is GAGVSQSPSNKVTEKGKDVELRCDPISGHTALYWYRQSLGQGLEFLIYFQGNSAPDKSGLPSDRFSAERTGGSVSTLTIQRTQQEDSAVYLCASSTDRGGYNEQFFGPGTRLTVL.